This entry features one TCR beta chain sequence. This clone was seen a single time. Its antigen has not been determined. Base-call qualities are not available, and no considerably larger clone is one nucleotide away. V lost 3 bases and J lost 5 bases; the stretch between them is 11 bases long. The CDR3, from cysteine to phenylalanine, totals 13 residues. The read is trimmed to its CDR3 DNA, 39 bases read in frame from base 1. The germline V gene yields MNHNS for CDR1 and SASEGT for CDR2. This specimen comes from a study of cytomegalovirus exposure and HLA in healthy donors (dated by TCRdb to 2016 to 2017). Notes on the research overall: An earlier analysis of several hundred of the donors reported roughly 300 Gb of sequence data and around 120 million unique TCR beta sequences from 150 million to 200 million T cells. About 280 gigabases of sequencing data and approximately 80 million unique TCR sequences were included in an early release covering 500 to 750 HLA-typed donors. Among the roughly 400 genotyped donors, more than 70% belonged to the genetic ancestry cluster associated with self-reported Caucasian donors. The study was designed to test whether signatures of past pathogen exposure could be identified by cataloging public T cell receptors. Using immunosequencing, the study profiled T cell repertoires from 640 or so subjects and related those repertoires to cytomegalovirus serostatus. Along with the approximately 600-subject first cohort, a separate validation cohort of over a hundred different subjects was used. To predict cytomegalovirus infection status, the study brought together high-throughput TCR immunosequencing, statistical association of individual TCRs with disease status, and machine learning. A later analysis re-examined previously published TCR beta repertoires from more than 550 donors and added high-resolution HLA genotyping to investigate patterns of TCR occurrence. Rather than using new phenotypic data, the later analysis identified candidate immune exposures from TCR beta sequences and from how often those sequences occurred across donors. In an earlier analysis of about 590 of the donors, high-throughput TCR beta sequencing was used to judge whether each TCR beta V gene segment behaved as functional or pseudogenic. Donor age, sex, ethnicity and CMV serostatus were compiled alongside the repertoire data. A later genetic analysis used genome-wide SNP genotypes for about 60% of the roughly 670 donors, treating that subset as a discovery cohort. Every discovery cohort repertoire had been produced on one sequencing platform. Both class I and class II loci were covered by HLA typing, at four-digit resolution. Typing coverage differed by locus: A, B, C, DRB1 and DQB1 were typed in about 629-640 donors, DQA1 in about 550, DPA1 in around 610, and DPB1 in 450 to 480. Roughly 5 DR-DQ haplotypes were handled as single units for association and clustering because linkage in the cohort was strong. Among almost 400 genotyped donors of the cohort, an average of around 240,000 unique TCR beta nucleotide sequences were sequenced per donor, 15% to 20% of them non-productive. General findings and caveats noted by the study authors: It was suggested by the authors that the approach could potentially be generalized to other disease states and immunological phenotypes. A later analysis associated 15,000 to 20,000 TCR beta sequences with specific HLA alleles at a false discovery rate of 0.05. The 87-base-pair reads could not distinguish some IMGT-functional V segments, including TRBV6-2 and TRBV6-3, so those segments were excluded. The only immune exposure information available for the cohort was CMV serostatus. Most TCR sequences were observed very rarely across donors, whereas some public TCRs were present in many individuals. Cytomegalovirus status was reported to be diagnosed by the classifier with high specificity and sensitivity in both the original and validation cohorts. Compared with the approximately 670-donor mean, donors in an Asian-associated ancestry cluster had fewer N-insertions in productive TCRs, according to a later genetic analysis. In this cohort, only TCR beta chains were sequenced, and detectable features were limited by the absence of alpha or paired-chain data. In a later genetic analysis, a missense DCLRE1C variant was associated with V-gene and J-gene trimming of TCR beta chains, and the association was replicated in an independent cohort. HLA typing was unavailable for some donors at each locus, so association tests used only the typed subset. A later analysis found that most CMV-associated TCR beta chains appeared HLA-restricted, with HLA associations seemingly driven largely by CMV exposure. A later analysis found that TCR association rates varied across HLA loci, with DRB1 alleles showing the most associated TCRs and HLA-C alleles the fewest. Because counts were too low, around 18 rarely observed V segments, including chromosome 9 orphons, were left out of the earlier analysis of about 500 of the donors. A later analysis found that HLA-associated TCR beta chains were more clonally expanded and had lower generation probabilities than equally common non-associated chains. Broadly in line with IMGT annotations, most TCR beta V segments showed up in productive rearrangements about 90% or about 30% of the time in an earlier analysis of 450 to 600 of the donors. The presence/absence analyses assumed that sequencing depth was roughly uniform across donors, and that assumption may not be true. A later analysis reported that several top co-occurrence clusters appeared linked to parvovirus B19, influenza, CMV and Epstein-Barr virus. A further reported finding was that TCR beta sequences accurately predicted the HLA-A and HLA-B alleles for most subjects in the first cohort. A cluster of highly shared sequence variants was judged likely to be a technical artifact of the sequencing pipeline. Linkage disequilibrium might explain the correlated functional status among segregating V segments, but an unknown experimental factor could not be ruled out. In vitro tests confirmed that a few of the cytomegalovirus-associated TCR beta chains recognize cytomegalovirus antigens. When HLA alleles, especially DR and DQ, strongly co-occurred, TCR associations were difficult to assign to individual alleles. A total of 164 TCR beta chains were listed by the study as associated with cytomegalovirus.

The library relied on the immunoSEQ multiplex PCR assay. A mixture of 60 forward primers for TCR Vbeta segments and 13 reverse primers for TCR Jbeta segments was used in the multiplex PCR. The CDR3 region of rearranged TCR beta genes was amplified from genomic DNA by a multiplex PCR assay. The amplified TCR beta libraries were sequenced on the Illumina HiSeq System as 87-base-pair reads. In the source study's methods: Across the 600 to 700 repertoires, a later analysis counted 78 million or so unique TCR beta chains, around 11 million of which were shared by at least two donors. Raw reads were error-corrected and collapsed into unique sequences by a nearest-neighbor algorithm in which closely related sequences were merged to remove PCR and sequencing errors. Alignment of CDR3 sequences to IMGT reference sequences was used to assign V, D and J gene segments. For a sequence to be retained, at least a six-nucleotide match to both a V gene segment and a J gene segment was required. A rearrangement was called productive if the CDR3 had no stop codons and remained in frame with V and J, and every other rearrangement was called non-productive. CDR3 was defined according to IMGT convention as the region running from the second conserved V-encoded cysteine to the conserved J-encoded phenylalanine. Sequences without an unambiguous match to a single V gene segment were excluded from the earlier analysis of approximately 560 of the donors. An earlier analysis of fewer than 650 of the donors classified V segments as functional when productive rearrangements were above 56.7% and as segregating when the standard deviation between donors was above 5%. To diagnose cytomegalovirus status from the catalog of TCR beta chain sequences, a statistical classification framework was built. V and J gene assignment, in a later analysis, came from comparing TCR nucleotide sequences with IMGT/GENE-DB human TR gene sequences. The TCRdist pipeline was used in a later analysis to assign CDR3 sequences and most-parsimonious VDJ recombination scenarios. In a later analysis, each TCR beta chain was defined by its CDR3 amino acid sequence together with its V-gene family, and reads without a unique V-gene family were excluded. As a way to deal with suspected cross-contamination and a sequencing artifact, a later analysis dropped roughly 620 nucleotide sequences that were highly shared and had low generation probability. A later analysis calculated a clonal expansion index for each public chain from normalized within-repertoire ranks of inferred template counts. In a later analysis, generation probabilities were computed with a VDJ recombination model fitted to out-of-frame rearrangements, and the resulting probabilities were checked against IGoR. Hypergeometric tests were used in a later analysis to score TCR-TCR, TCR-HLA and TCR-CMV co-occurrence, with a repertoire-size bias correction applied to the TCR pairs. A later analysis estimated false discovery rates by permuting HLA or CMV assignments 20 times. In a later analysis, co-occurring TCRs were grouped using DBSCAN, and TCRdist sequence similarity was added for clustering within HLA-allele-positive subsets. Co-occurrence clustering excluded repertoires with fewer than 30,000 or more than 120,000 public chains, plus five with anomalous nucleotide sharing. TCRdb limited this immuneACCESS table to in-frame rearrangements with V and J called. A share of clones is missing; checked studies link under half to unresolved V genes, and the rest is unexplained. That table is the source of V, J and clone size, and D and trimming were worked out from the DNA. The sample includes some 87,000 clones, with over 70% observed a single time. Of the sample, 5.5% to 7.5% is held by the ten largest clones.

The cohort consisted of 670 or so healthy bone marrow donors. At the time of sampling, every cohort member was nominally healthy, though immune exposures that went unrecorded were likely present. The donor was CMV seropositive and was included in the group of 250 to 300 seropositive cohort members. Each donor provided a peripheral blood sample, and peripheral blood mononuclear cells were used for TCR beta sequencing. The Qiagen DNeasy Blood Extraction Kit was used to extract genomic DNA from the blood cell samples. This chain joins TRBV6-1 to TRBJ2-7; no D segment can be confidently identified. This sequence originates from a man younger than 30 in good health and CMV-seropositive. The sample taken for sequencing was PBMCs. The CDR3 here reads CASSDAQSDEQYF. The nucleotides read TGTGCCAGCAGTGATGCACAGTCGGACGAGCAGTACTTC.